Each of the 27 T cell receptor beta chains below was sequenced from the same sample in a study of blood T cell repertoires in COVID-19. Measured with immunoSEQ multiplex PCR; TCRdb has only the in-frame clones, and not every one. This sample has around 220,000 clones, with around 90% found just once. Sequenced material: peripheral blood. The source of these receptors is a young man with active or convalescent COVID-19.

This chain links TRBV11-2 with TRBJ2-1, with D hard to call. CDR3 length equals 11 residues. From germline, CDR1 is SGHAT and CDR2 FQNNGV. The V end was cut by 7 bases, the J end by 3 bases, with 4 bases between. The CDR3 protein is CASTYYNEQFF. In DNA form, the CDR3 reads TGTGCCAGCACCTACTACAATGAGCAGTTCTTC.

The chain is built from TRBV5-5 and TRBJ2-5; 10 bases are a match to TRBD1. V was pared by 4 bases and J by 1 base, with 4 bases of the junction left unmatched. CDR3 length equals 15 residues. The germline V gene encodes CDR1 SGHKS and CDR2 YYEKEE (reference sequence). The CDR3 region has the DNA TGTGCCAGCAGCCTCGGGACAGGGGTCCAAGAGACCCAGTACTTC. It codes for CASSLGTGVQETQYF. Complete variable domain (other parts from reference TRBV5-5 and TRBJ2-5): DAGVTQSPTHLIKTRGQQVTLRCSPISGHKSVSWYQQVLGQGPQFIFQYYEKEERGRGNFPDRFSARQFPNYSSELNVNALLLGDSALYLCASSLGTGVQETQYFGPGTRLLVL.

In DNA form, the CDR3 reads TGTGCCAGTAGACTCGGACAGGGCGCTGGAAACACCATATATTTT. It translates to CASRLGQGAGNTIYF. The rearrangement joins TRBV19 to TRBJ1-3, with 8 bases aligning to TRBD1. The CDR3 is 15 residues long. J gave up 2 bases and V 6 bases, and 6 bases lay outside the gene matches. Per germline, CDR1 LNHDA and CDR2 SQIVND (reference sequence).

The rearrangement joins TRBV6-4 to TRBJ1-2; D not resolved. CDR1 and CDR2 from the germline V gene are MRHNA and SNTAGT. V lost 6 bases and J 4 bases, leaving 15 bases between the germline ends. CDR3 length: 14 residues. DNA of the CDR3: TGTGCCAGCAGGAACGAGGCTCCTCCCTATGGCTACACCTTC. Amino acid sequence: CASRNEAPPYGYTF.

The chain uses TRBV3-1 (or the pseudogene TRBV3-2) and TRBJ1-3; maybe TRBD1 (6 bases). Germline CDR1 reads LGHDT; CDR2 reads YNNKEL (reference sequence). CDR3 size: 17 residues. Trimming removed 3 bases from V and 0 bases from J, with 15 bases in between. The DNA of the CDR3 is TGTGCCAGCAGCCACACACAGGGCATTAACTCTGGAAACACCATATATTTT. Its protein is CASSHTQGINSGNTIYF.

V and J are TRBV6-2 or TRBV6-3 and TRBJ1-5; D gene ambiguous. In germline, CDR1 is MNHEY, CDR2 SVGEGT. Trimming cost V 2 bases and J 0 bases, with 8 bases left between them. The CDR3 is 15 amino acids. The DNA of the CDR3 is TGTGCCAGCAGTTACCAGGAAATTAGCAATCAGCCCCAGCATTTT. Translating gives CASSYQEISNQPQHF.

The chain is built from TRBV27 and TRBJ1-1, with D unresolved. Per the germline V gene, CDR1 is MNHEY and CDR2 is SMNVEV (reference sequence). Deletions cut 7 bases from V and 5 bases from J, with 23 bases between. The CDR3 spans 16 residues. The CDR3 here is CASTKPPPSTGTEAFF. The DNA of the CDR3 is TGTGCCAGCACCAAGCCACCCCCCTCAACCGGGACTGAAGCTTTCTTT.

The chain combines TRBV6-2 or TRBV6-3 with TRBJ2-7, with a weak D call TRBD2 (5 bases). The V and J ends lost 6 bases and 4 bases respectively, with 13 bases between them. The CDR3 sequence is 13 residues long. In germline, CDR1 is MNHEY, CDR2 SVGEGT. The CDR3 DNA reads as TGTGCCAGCAGCGGCGTACTAGAGTACGAGCAGTACTTC. The encoded protein is CASSGVLEYEQYF.

The sample holds a few counts of this clone. The chain is built from TRBV6-4 and TRBJ2-3, with 10 bases lining up with TRBD2. The CDR3 has 16 residues. Germline V lookup: CDR1 MRHNA, CDR2 SNTAGT. V lost 5 bases to trimming and J lost 1 base; unmatched junction nucleotides: 6. The CDR3 spells CASSLGTSAGTDTQYF. In DNA, the CDR3 is TGTGCCAGCAGTCTTGGGACTAGCGCGGGCACAGATACGCAGTATTTT.

This chain joins TRBV6-2 or TRBV6-3 and TRBJ1-1; weak D call: TRBD1 (6 bases). The CDR3 runs to 15 residues. Trimming left V 2 bases short and J 1 base short, with 11 bases between. CDR1 and CDR2 (germline): MNHEY, SVGEGT. The CDR3 here is CASSYGTLANTEAFF. The DNA for the CDR3 is TGTGCCAGCAGTTACGGGACACTGGCGAACACTGAAGCTTTCTTT.

V is TRBV7-2 and J is TRBJ2-7; possible D gene TRBD1, 6 bases. CDR1 and CDR2 (germline): SGHTA, FQGNSA. This CDR3 has 16 residues. Trimming left V 8 bases short and J 4 bases short, with 24 bases between. The CDR3 DNA reads TGTGCCAGCTCGACCGGGACCACCAGCCAGGGGTACGAGCAGTACTTC. Translated, it gives CASSTGTTSQGYEQYF.

The CDR3 here is CASSVGGENTGELFF. Written as DNA, the CDR3 is TGTGCCAGTAGTGTCGGGGGAGAGAACACCGGGGAGCTGTTTTTT. The chain links TRBV19 to TRBJ2-2, with a weak D call TRBD2 (6 bases). This CDR3 contains 15 residues. Germline V gene lookup returns CDR1 LNHDA and CDR2 SQIVND (reference sequence). Trimming removed 5 bases from V and 1 base from J, with 11 bases in between. Full variable domain (remainder filled in from reference TRBV19 and TRBJ2-2): DGGITQSPKYLFRKEGQNVTLSCEQNLNHDAMYWYRQDPGQGLRLIYYSQIVNDFQKGDIAEGYSVSREKKESFPLTVTSAQKNPTAFYLCASSVGGENTGELFFGEGSRLTVL.

This chain connects TRBV3-1 (or the pseudogene TRBV3-2) to TRBJ2-3; perhaps TRBD2 as D (7 bases). The V gene's germline CDR1 is LGHDT and CDR2 YNNKEL (reference sequence). Trimming removed 4 bases from V and 7 bases from J, with 15 bases in between. This CDR3 contains 14 residues. The CDR3 is CASSPRGGGNTQYF. The CDR3 DNA follows: TGTGCCAGCAGCCCCCGGGGAGGGGGGAATACGCAGTATTTT.

The V call is TRBV6-5, the J call TRBJ2-2, with 10 bases identical to TRBD2. Germline values: CDR1 MNHEY, CDR2 SVGAGI. The V segment lost 8 bases and the J segment 4 bases; nucleotides outside the gene matches: 7. The CDR3 is made up of 15 amino acids. CDR3 DNA sequence: TGTGCCAGCGGGCGACTAGCGGGTATCACCGGGGAGCTGTTTTTT. Amino acid sequence: CASGRLAGITGELFF.

V gene TRBV5-4 combines with J gene TRBJ1-2; tentatively, D is TRBD1 (6 bases). Trimming pared 4 bases from V and 0 bases from J, leaving 16 bases between. The CDR3 is made up of 16 amino acids. Germline CDR1 and CDR2: SGHNT and YYREEE (reference sequence). The CDR3 DNA follows: TGTGCCAGCAGCGGGGACAACTTGCCGCCTAACTATGGCTACACCTTC. Its translation: CASSGDNLPPNYGYTF.

J is TRBJ2-1 and V is TRBV7-9, with 8 bases identical to TRBD2. Germline assignment: CDR1 SEHNR and CDR2 FQNEAQ (reference sequence). Losses at the gene ends were 4 bases for V and 7 bases for J; bases not matched to a gene: 18. CDR3 length: 18 amino acids. CDR3: CASSSTNSGTRPRNEQFF. The CDR3 DNA reads as TGTGCCAGCAGCTCCACCAATAGCGGGACCCGTCCTAGGAATGAGCAGTTCTTC.

The chain recombines TRBV18 with TRBJ1-3, with D tentatively TRBD1 (5 bases). V was clipped by 3 bases and J by 2 bases, with 14 bases between them. Germline CDR1 reads KGHSH; CDR2 reads LQKENI. The CDR3 has 16 residues. The CDR3 spells CASSPQGGNAGNTIYF. CDR3 nucleotide sequence: TGTGCCAGCTCACCCCAGGGCGGGAACGCTGGAAACACCATATATTTT.

Many counts were recorded for this clone. The rearrangement joins TRBV24-1 to TRBJ2-2, with a possible D match to TRBD2 (6 bases). V was cut by 0 bases and J by 5 bases, with 6 bases left in between. The CDR3 has 14 residues. Germline V CDR1 and CDR2: KGHDR, SFDVKD. The CDR3 sequence is CATSDLRGTGELFF. CDR3 bases: TGTGCCACCAGTGATTTGCGGGGGACCGGGGAGCTGTTTTTT.

This chain links TRBV6-5 with TRBJ1-2, with TRBD1 matching 10 bases. The CDR3 loop spans 16 amino acids. Germline CDR1 and CDR2: MNHEY and SVGAGI. V lost 4 bases, J lost 5 bases, and 10 bases stayed unmatched. As DNA, the CDR3 is TGTGCCAGCAGTTCCGGACAGGGGGTAATTACGTATGGCTACACCTTC. Its translation is CASSSGQGVITYGYTF.

The CDR3 region has the DNA TGTGCCTCAGGGTTTAACACCGGGGAGCTGTTTTTT. Translating it yields CASGFNTGELFF. The rearrangement links TRBV27 to TRBJ2-2, with D perhaps matching TRBD1 (5 bases). V was trimmed by 11 bases and J by 2 bases, leaving 9 bases between them. The length of the CDR3 is 12 residues. Germline V CDR1 and CDR2: MNHEY, SMNVEV (reference sequence).

The V gene is TRBV29-1, the J gene TRBJ1-1; no clear D. CDR3 length: 14 residues. Germline V CDR1 and CDR2: SQVTM, ANQGSEA. V was trimmed by 2 bases and J by 3 bases, leaving 13 bases between them. CDR3 residues: CSVESRLAHTEAFF. CDR3 DNA: TGCAGCGTTGAAAGTAGGTTAGCCCACACTGAAGCTTTCTTT.

The chain is built from TRBV9 and TRBJ2-1; 12 bases are shared with TRBD2. With V trimmed by 4 bases and J by 1 base, 3 bases remained unmatched. Germline loops: CDR1 SGDLS, CDR2 YYNGEE. CDR3 length equals 16 residues. For the CDR3, the DNA is TGTGCCAGCAGCAAACTAGCGGGAGGTTCCTACAATGAGCAGTTCTTC. Translated: CASSKLAGGSYNEQFF.

The chain has TRBV11-2 and TRBJ2-1; tentative D call: TRBD1 (5 bases). Germline V CDR1 and CDR2: SGHAT, FQNNGV. V lost 4 bases and J 10 bases, leaving 17 bases between the germline ends. This CDR3 has 14 amino acids. This CDR3 is CASSSPGRRTEQFF. Written as DNA, the CDR3 is TGTGCCAGCAGCTCGCCGGGTCGCAGGACAGAGCAGTTCTTC.

This clone appeared a few times. J is TRBJ1-6 and V is TRBV11-2; D is undetermined. Germline loops: CDR1 SGHAT, CDR2 FQNNGV. The CDR3 has 12 amino acids. Trimming shortened V by 8 bases and J by 7 bases, and 9 bases separated the two germline ends. The CDR3 spells CASGPGNSPLHF. Here the CDR3 DNA reads TGTGCCAGCGGACCGGGGAATTCACCCCTCCACTTT.

To note about this clone: The sample contains more than one DNA sequence encoding this CDR3. The chain joins TRBV6-5 to TRBJ1-5; D uncertain. Trimming pared 0 bases from V and 1 base from J, leaving 4 bases between. Germline V lookup: CDR1 MNHEY, CDR2 SVGAGI. This CDR3 region has 14 residues. CDR3 protein: CASSYSASNQPQHF. The CDR3 DNA follows: TGTGCCAGCAGTTACTCGGCAAGCAATCAGCCCCAGCATTTT.

The rearrangement uses TRBV5-1 and TRBJ2-3; D is possibly TRBD2 (5 bases). Trimming took off 1 base at V and 0 bases at J, with 9 bases between the two ends. The CDR3 spans 15 residues. Germline-derived CDR1 and CDR2 are SGHRS and YFSETQ. CDR3 in amino acids: CASSLYQRSTDTQYF. The CDR3, as DNA: TGCGCCAGCAGCTTGTACCAGCGGAGCACAGATACGCAGTATTTT.

The chain has TRBV6-5 and TRBJ2-1; 11 bases are shared with TRBD1. The CDR3 contains 15 residues. CDR1 and CDR2 (germline): MNHEY, SVGAGI. With 6 bases clipped from V and 10 bases from J, the junction kept 11 bases outside the gene matches. The CDR3 DNA follows: TGTGCCAGCAGCCTTACCGGGACAGGGGGGTTAGAGCAGTTCTTC. It encodes CASSLTGTGGLEQFF.